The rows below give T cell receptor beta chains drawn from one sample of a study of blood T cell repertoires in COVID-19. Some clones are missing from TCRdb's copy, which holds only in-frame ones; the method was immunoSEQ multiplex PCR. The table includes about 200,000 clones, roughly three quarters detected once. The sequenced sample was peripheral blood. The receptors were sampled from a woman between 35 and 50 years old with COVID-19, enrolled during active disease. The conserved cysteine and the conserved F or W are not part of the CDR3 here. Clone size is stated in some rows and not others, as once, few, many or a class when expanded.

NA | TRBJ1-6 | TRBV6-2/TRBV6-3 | ASSNQPRPGYNSPLH
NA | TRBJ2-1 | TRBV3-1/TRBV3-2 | ASSQLRTGGQRPNEQF
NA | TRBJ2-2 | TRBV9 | ASSLQGFVGRGELF
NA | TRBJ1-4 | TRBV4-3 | ASSQERGVPLKEKLF
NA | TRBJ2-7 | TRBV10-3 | AIGGTGYEQY
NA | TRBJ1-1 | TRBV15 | ATSERVTGTGGRGAF
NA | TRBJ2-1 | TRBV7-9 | ASSLRQGPESEQF
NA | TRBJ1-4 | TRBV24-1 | ATSGGDRGRIGYEKLF
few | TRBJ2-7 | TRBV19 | ASSIGTGALIYEQY
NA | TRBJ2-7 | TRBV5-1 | ASSLEGQDNEQY
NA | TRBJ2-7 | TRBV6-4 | ARWARVAGYEQY
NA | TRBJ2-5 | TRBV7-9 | ASSPGGARETQY
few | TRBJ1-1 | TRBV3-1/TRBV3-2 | ASSARGGWNTEAF
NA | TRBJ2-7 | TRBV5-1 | ASSPGLGGYEQY
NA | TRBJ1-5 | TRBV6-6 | ASSYSLGDWGQPQH
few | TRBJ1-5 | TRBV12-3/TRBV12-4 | ASSTTPQPQH
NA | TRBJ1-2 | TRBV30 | AWNIGGASYGYT
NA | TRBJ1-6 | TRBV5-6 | ASSAGLANSPLH
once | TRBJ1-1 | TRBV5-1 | ASSRDSTSHEAF
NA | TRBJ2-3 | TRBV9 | ASSVRTSGSGTDTQY